Below, 8 T cell receptor beta chains from the same sample are listed, as sequenced in a study of identical twins. MiXCR was run by TCRdb on the 5' RACE reads, yielding one entry per CDR3 protein. The repertoire consists of approximately 690,000 distinct CDR3 sequences, with 5.5% to 7.5% occurring once and the leading ten covering about 1.8%. Material for sequencing was naive T cells sorted from blood. The receptors were gathered from a man between 18 and 35 years old in good health.

This clonotype was counted ten times or more. The chain uses TRBV29-1 and TRBJ2-3; 9 positions match TRBD2. The CDR3 length is 16 residues. The trim removed 3 bases at V and 6 bases at J, leaving 13 bases unmatched. CDR1 is SQVTM, CDR2 ANQGSEA, per germline. CDR3 coding DNA: TGCAGCGTTGAGAAACTAGCGGGTCGTGGGGTTGATACGCAGTATTTT. This gives the protein CSVEKLAGRGVDTQYF.

This clonotype has at least ten counts. This sequence joins TRBV7-2 and TRBJ2-1, with 8 bases that match TRBD2. Germline-derived CDR1 and CDR2 are SGHTA and FQGNSA. V shed 1 base and J 9 bases; nucleotides not matched to a gene: 11. The CDR3 is 16 amino acids. The CDR3 sequence: CASSLVSGGPYGEQFF. The CDR3 DNA sequence: TGTGCCAGCAGCTTAGTGTCGGGAGGGCCGTACGGTGAGCAGTTCTTC.

This clonotype was picked up many times. The CDR3 loop is CAIRCNEQYV. The CDR3 DNA reads as TGTGCCATCCGGTGTAACGAGCAGTACGTC. The chain has TRBV5-7 and TRBJ2-7; D is uncertain. TRBV5-7 is an open reading frame, and its role is uncertain. Trimming removed 9 bases from V and 5 bases from J, with 9 bases in between. The CDR3 contains 10 residues.

Only a few counts were recorded for this clonotype. This chain uses TRBV20-1 with TRBJ2-7, with 12 bases aligning to TRBD2. With V trimmed by 2 bases and J by 7 bases, 12 bases remained unmatched. Germline values: CDR1 DFQATT, CDR2 SNEGSKA (reference sequence). This CDR3 contains 16 residues. For the CDR3, the DNA is TGCAGTGCTAGACTTATGATTCTAGCGGGAGGGCAAGAGCAGTACTTC. The encoded protein is CSARLMILAGGQEQYF.

As regards this clonotype: This may stem from a read error, because a much larger clone lies one nucleotide away. The chain's CDR3 is CSASGSRRNEQYF. In DNA form, the CDR3 reads TGCAGTGCTAGCGGGAGTAGAAGGAACGAGCAGTACTTC. V usage is TRBV20-1 and J usage is TRBJ2-7; D is possibly TRBD2 (6 bases). Germline V gene data show CDR1 as DFQATT and CDR2 as SNEGSKA (reference sequence). This CDR3 has 13 amino acids. Deletions cut 3 bases from V and 5 bases from J, with 14 bases between.

A few counts support this clonotype. This chain uses TRBV14 with TRBJ2-5; no definite D call. Trimming pared 3 bases from V and 1 base from J, leaving 9 bases between. CDR3 length equals 14 residues. Germline-derived CDR1 and CDR2 are SGHDN and FVKESK. This CDR3 reads CASSHEEIQETQYF. CDR3 sequence (DNA): TGTGCCAGCAGCCACGAGGAGATCCAAGAGACCCAGTACTTC.

This clonotype was seen only a few times. The V call is TRBV12-3 or TRBV12-4, the J call TRBJ1-2, with TRBD1 matching 8 bases. The CDR3 sequence is 12 residues long. V lost 6 bases and J lost 11; bases outside the gene matches: 8. The CDR3 coding sequence is TGTGCCAGCAGGCTACTGCGGACAGGGTACACCTTC. It codes for CASRLLRTGYTF.

This clonotype was counted at least ten times. J is TRBJ1-6 and V is TRBV11-1, with TRBD1 identical over 7 bases. CDR1 is SGHAT, CDR2 FQDESV, per germline (reference sequence). The CDR3 extends over 18 amino acids. The ends lost 5 bases at V and 0 bases at J; junction bases unmatched: 10. This chain's CDR3 is CASSGDSLMNSYNSPLHF. CDR3 DNA: TGTGCCAGCAGCGGGGACAGCCTGATGAACTCCTATAATTCACCCCTCCACTTT.